Each of the 12 T cell receptor beta chains below was sequenced from the same sample in a study of OX40 agonist ivuxolimab in advanced cancers. TCRdb keeps only in-frame clones here, not all; method: immunoSEQ multiplex PCR. The sample includes 100,000 to 120,000 clones, roughly nine tenths of them seen just once. Sequenced material: CD4+ or CD8+ T cells sorted from blood, taken in a trial of the OX40 agonist ivuxolimab. All receptors derive from an adult with an advanced solid tumor such as melanoma, head and neck, liver or kidney cancer.

The rearrangement uses TRBV9 and TRBJ2-5; D uncertain. CDR3 length equals 13 residues. Germline values: CDR1 SGDLS, CDR2 YYNGEE. Trimming shortened V by 1 base and J by 5 bases, and 9 bases separated the two germline ends. The CDR3 reads CASSVTGRETQYF. CDR3 nucleotide sequence: TGTGCCAGCAGCGTAACGGGCCGGGAGACCCAGTACTTC.

V gene TRBV6-5 combines with J gene TRBJ2-7; no definite D call. V dropped 8 bases and J dropped 0 bases, with 11 bases sitting between them. The germline V gene encodes CDR1 MNHEY and CDR2 SVGAGI. The CDR3 spans 13 residues. The CDR3 loop is CASHRSDSYEQYF. CDR3 nucleotide sequence: TGTGCCAGCCATCGGTCCGACTCCTACGAGCAGTACTTC.

The chain recombines TRBV19 with TRBJ1-5; possible D gene TRBD1, 6 bases. This CDR3 has 15 residues. V lost 4 bases, J lost 5 bases, and 15 bases lay in between. Per the germline V gene, CDR1 is LNHDA and CDR2 is SQIVND (reference sequence). The DNA for the CDR3 is TGTGCCAGTAGTACCCGGGGGGGGCGGGATCAGCCCCAGCATTTT. As protein: CASSTRGGRDQPQHF.

This clone was found once. The CDR3 DNA sequence: TGTGCCGTGCAGGAGGGGAACTATGGCTACACCTTC. This codes for CAVQEGNYGYTF. The chain uses TRBV10-3 and TRBJ1-2; a possible D gene is TRBD1 (5 bases). V lost 11 bases and J 2 bases, leaving 12 bases between the germline ends. Looked up from germline, CDR1 is ENHRY and CDR2 is SYGVKD. The CDR3 has 12 residues.

This clone was observed a single time. The chain is built from TRBV7-2 and TRBJ2-1; 12 bases fit TRBD2. After removal of 6 bases from V and 6 bases from J, the junction contained 6 bases not matched to a gene. The CDR3 contains 15 residues. Germline V CDR1 and CDR2: SGHTA, FQGNSA. CDR3 region: CASRRTSGIFNEQFF. The CDR3 DNA reads TGTGCCAGCAGGAGGACTAGCGGGATCTTCAATGAGCAGTTCTTC.

The chain uses TRBV28 and TRBJ2-7, with D perhaps TRBD2 (6 bases). CDR3 size: 13 residues. Germline assignment: CDR1 MDHEN and CDR2 SYDVKM. Trimming took off 7 bases at V and 4 bases at J, with 14 bases between the two ends. CDR3 sequence: CASKSTRFYEQYF. The CDR3 DNA is TGTGCCAGCAAATCGACTAGATTTTACGAGCAGTACTTC.

The chain carries TRBV4-3 and TRBJ1-1; D call uncertain. Deletions cut 1 base from V and 6 bases from J, with 15 bases between. The germline gives CDR1 LGHNA, CDR2 YSLEER. The CDR3 length is 15 residues. This CDR3 reads CASSQVDGGVAEAFF. The CDR3 DNA reads as TGCGCCAGCAGCCAAGTTGACGGAGGAGTCGCTGAAGCTTTCTTT.

The rearrangement uses TRBV7-2 and TRBJ1-3; a possible D gene is TRBD1 (5 bases). The CDR3 runs 15 residues. CDR1 and CDR2 (germline): SGHTA, FQGNSA. V dropped 0 bases and J dropped 5 bases, with 11 bases sitting between them. The CDR3 DNA follows: TGTGCCAGCAGCTTAGCGGGGACGGGGCGAAACACCATATATTTT. Translated: CASSLAGTGRNTIYF.

For the CDR3, the DNA is TGTGCCAGTAGTATTGCGGGACAGGGACGAGAAAAACTGTTTTTT. This codes for CASSIAGQGREKLFF. The chain recombines TRBV19 with TRBJ1-4; 9 bases line up with TRBD1. The CDR3 sequence is 15 residues long. The germline CDR1 and CDR2 sequences are LNHDA and SQIVND (reference sequence). V lost 3 bases and J lost 8; bases outside the gene matches: 7.

As DNA, the CDR3 is TGTGCCAGCAGCCTTGGGGCAGACGAGCAGTACTTC. Translation gives CASSLGADEQYF. The genes are TRBV5-6 and TRBJ2-7; TRBD1 might be the D (5 bases). Germline CDR1 is SGHDT and CDR2 is YYEEEE. The CDR3 runs 12 residues. V gave up 4 bases and J gave up 5 bases, with 10 bases separating them.

This sequence joins TRBV27 and TRBJ2-7, with D possibly TRBD2 on 5 matching bases. Per the germline V gene, CDR1 is MNHEY and CDR2 is SMNVEV (reference sequence). Trimming pared 8 bases from V and 2 bases from J, leaving 16 bases between. There are 14 residues in the CDR3. The CDR3 DNA reads TGTGCCAGCGCGAGGGTCGGAAACCCCTACGAGCAGTACTTC. Its protein is CASARVGNPYEQYF.

This clone has just one count. The chain links TRBV7-9 to TRBJ1-1, with D hard to call. Trimming pared 6 bases from V and 4 bases from J, leaving 12 bases between. CDR3 length equals 13 residues. Germline CDR1 reads SEHNR; CDR2 reads FQNEAQ (reference sequence). CDR3: CASRRGRGTEAFF. The DNA of the CDR3 is TGTGCCAGCAGGCGCGGGCGGGGCACTGAAGCTTTCTTT.